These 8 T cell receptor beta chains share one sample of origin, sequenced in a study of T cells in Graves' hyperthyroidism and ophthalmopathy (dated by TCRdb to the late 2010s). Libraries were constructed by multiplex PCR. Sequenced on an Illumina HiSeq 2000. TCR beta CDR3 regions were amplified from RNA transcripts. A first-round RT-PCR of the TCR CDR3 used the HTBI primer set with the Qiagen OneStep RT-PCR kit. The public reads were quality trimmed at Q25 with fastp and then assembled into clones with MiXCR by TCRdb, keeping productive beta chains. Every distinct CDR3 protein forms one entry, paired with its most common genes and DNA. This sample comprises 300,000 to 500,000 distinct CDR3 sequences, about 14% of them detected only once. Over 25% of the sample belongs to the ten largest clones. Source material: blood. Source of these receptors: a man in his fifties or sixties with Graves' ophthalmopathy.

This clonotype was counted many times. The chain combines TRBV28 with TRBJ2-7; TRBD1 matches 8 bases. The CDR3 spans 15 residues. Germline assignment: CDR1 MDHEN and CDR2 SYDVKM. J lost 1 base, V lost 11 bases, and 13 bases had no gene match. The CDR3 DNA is TGTGCCTCAAGACCGACAGGGGCAAAATCCTACGAGCAGTACTTC. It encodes CASRPTGAKSYEQYF.

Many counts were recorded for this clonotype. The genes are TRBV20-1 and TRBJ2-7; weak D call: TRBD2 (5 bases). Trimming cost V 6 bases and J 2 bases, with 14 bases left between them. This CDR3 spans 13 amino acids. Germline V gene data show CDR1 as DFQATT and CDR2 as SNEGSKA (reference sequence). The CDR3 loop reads CSAPARGTYEQYF. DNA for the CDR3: TGCAGTGCACCAGCACGGGGAACCTACGAGCAGTACTTC.

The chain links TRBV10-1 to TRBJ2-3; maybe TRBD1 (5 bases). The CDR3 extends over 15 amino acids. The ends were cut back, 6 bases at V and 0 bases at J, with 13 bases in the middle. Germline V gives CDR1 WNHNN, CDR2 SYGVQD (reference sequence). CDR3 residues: CASSPRRTSTDTQYF. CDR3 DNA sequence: TGCGCCAGCAGCCCCCGAAGGACAAGCACAGATACGCAGTATTTT.

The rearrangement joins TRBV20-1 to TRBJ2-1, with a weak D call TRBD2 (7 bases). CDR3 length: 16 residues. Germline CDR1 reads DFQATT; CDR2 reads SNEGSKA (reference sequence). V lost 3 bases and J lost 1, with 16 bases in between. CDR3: CSASGRGAGSYNEQFF. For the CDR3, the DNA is TGCAGTGCTAGTGGGAGGGGGGCGGGTTCCTACAATGAGCAGTTCTTC.

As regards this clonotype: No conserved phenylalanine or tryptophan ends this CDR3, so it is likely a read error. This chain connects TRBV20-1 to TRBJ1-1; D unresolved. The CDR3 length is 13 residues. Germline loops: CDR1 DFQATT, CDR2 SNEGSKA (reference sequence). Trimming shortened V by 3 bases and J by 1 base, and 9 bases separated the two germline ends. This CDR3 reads CSASVGANTEAFS. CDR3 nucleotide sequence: TGCAGTGCTAGCGTGGGCGCGAACACTGAAGCTTTCTCT.

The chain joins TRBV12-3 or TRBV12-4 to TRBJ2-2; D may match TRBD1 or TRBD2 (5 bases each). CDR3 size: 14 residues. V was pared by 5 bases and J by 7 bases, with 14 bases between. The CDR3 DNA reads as TGTGCCAGCAGTCTAAGAGGGGTGGGCGGGGAGCTGTTTTTT. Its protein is CASSLRGVGGELFF.

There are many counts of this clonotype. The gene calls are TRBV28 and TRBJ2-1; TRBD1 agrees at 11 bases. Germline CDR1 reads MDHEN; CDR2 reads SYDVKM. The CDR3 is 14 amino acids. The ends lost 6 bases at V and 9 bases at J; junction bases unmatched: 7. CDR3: CASRDRGPWGEQFF. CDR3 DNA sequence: TGTGCCAGCAGGGACAGGGGGCCCTGGGGTGAGCAGTTCTTC.

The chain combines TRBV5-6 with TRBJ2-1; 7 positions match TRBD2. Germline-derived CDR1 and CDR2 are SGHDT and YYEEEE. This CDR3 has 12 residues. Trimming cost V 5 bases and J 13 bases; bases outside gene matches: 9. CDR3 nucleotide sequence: TGTGCCAGCAGTTCCCCCGGGACTACCCAGTTCTTC. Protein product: CASSSPGTTQFF.